This TCR beta chain was documented in a study of early T cells in non-severe SARS-CoV-2 infection (dated by TCRdb to about 2021). Regarding the study in general: Because TCR sequencing relied on bulk RNA taken from unsorted whole blood, pairing of alpha and beta chains was not possible.

V is cut back by 5 bases and J by 0 bases, with 4 bases in the junction unmatched. CDR1 and CDR2 were assigned from the germline V gene (reference sequence) as SEHNR and FQNEAQ. Spanning cysteine to phenylalanine, the CDR3 consists of 16 amino acids. The DNA shown is the 48-base CDR3, in frame from base 1. Summary of the overall study and its limitations: VDJdb matching was skewed toward anti-spike CD8 responses, so virus-specific expansions were likely underestimated and private and CD4 specificities were missed.

A case-control design nested within a healthcare worker cohort in London, UK, was used, with weekly nasopharyngeal swab PCR tests and blood sampling performed. Healthcare workers were recruited during the week of the UK lockdown, between 23 and 31 March 2020, and followed weekly for up to 16 weeks. This clonotype was seen repeatedly, ten times or more. Its specific antigen is unknown. The sample holds no much larger clone one base away, and base qualities are not on file. Libraries came from 5' RACE. The run used a NextSeq 500. In the TCR library protocol, unique molecular identifiers were attached to individual cDNA molecules to correct for PCR bias and sequencing error. Both TCR alpha and beta chains were sequenced, and tight co-correlation was observed between alpha and beta sequence abundances in each sample. The study's own analysis went as follows. V gene, J gene and CDR3 annotation of TCR sequences was performed with Decombinator V4. TCRs were defined as expanded if a significant change between any two time points was detected under a Poisson model with p below 0.0001. TCR abundances were normalised to the total number of TCRs sequenced per sample and expressed as counts per million. MAIT TCRs were defined by TRAV1-2 paired with TRAJ12, TRAJ20 or TRAJ33, and iNKT TCRs by TRAV10 paired with TRAJ18. VDJdb, accessed 1 November 2021, was searched for CMV, EBV and SARS-CoV-2 annotated TCRs, excluding TCRs annotated for multiple antigens. TCRdb reprocessed the public reads (quality trimming at Q25 with fastp, clone calling with MiXCR) and kept in-frame beta chains. Duplicate CDR3 protein sequences are folded into a single record with the most common DNA and genes. What appears here as the V and J calls and clone size reflects TCRdb's work, not the paper's. The sample yields over 50,000 distinct CDR3 sequences; over 9.5% were counted once. 2.9% of the sample lies in the top ten.

The rearrangement combines TRBV7-9 with TRBJ2-1; 10 of the junction bases match TRBD2. The sequence was obtained from an adult who was a healthcare worker with PCR-confirmed SARS-CoV-2 infection or an uninfected control (not recorded which). Material for sequencing was whole blood. CDR3 sequence: CASSGPSGGSYNEQFF. The nucleotides are TGTGCCAGCAGCGGTCCTAGCGGGGGCTCCTACAATGAGCAGTTCTTC.